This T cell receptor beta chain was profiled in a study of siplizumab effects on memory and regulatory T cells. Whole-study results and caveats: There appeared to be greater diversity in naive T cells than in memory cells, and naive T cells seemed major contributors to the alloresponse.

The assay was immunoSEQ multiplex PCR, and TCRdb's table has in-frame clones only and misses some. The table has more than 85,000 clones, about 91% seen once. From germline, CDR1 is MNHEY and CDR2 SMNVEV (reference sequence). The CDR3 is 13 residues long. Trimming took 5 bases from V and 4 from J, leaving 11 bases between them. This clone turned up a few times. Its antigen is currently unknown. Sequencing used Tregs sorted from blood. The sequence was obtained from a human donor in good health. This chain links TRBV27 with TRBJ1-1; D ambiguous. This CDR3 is CASSPPWGTEAFF. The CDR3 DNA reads TGTGCCAGCAGTCCCCCCTGGGGCACTGAAGCTTTCTTT.